A selection of T cell receptor beta chains follows, all from one sample in a study of T cells expressing NK-cell markers. TCRdb reprocessed the 5' RACE reads and keeps a single row for each CDR3 protein, giving no DNA. Reported are some 500,000 distinct CDR3 sequences; the ten largest clones contain more than 1.4%. The source material was blood T cells: a sorted CD56 or NKG2C T cell subset, CD4+ or CD8+ T cells, or bulk PBMC T cells (not recorded which). The receptors were sampled from a woman in her forties or fifties in good health. Both conserved end residues are part of each CDR3. The size of a clone is reported for some rows only, either as once, few or many, or as a class for expanded clones.

size: -
V: TRBV6-2/TRBV6-3
J: TRBJ2-7
CDR3: CASSSTAFGEQYF

size: medium-sized
V: TRBV12-3/TRBV12-4
J: TRBJ2-5
CDR3: CASSLAGVETQYF

size: -
V: TRBV5-1
J: TRBJ2-3
CDR3: CASSSSGTDTQYF

size: -
V: TRBV29-1
J: TRBJ1-1
CDR3: CSVSSRLNTEAFF

size: -
V: TRBV20-1
J: TRBJ2-7
CDR3: CSASPDSGTISPEQYF

size: -
V: TRBV21-1
J: TRBJ1-1
CDR3: CASSKSEAYTEAFF

size: -
V: TRBV10-3
J: TRBJ2-7
CDR3: CAMSGTGAGEQYF

size: -
V: TRBV12-3/TRBV12-4
J: TRBJ1-1
CDR3: CASSLTQGMNTEAFF

size: -
V: TRBV24-1
J: TRBJ2-1
CDR3: CATSDFTSGKNNEQFF

size: -
V: TRBV7-2
J: TRBJ1-4
CDR3: CASSLVRHPNEKLFF

size: -
V: TRBV5-1
J: TRBJ2-3
CDR3: CASSTAGTGVRDTQYF

size: -
V: TRBV28
J: TRBJ2-3
CDR3: CASADQGAGDTQYF

size: -
V: TRBV9
J: TRBJ2-1
CDR3: CASSLDPSGTGVKNEQFF

size: -
V: TRBV12-3/TRBV12-4
J: TRBJ1-5
CDR3: CASTQGAFQPQHF

size: -
V: TRBV29-1
J: TRBJ1-3
CDR3: CSVEVSPGNTIYF

size: -
V: TRBV20-1
J: TRBJ2-1
CDR3: CSARTAGIYNEQFF

size: -
V: TRBV14
J: TRBJ2-3
CDR3: CASSQKRGGTQYF

size: -
V: TRBV2
J: TRBJ1-3
CDR3: CASSEARVVGNTIYF

size: -
V: TRBV28
J: TRBJ1-5
CDR3: CASSFAGIRQPQHF

size: -
V: TRBV5-1
J: TRBJ1-2
CDR3: CASSLAPARGGVSALTVNYGYTF

size: -
V: TRBV11-1
J: TRBJ2-1
CDR3: CASSLVGTSGRSLFF

size: -
V: TRBV12-5
J: TRBJ2-5
CDR3: CASGLTTGNMETQYF

size: -
V: TRBV29-1
J: TRBJ1-4
CDR3: CSVARVGEKLFF

size: -
V: TRBV10-2
J: TRBJ1-5
CDR3: CASSAGGGSSGGQPQHF

size: -
V: TRBV7-2
J: TRBJ2-1
CDR3: CASSLAWGLFEQFF

size: -
V: TRBV15
J: TRBJ2-3
CDR3: CATSREGDLWGDTQYF

size: -
V: TRBV7-9
J: TRBJ2-1
CDR3: CASSPPDGLGNEQFF

size: -
V: TRBV7-9
J: TRBJ2-7
CDR3: CASSSRIEDYEQYF

size: -
V: TRBV27
J: TRBJ2-7
CDR3: CASSLKARGSYEQYF